This T cell receptor (beta chain) was documented in a study of regulatory T cells in long-lasting Graves disease. In building TCR beta libraries, iRepertoire HTBI primers were used together with Arm-PCR of CDR3 regions. Original processing notes: In the combined samples, some 59 TRBV and approximately 15 TRBJ segments were identified. TCRdb reprocessed the multiplex PCR reads with MiXCR, giving one entry per CDR3 protein. What appears here as the V and J calls and clone size reflects TCRdb's work, not the paper's. Of about 350,000 distinct CDR3 sequences listed, about 16% are singletons. This clonotype was recorded many times. The time point denotes: newly diagnosed GD, antithyroid drugs for less than 3 months. PBMC-derived RNA was used for the TCR library. Trimming cost V 5 bases and J 3 bases, with 17 bases left between them. CDR1 is SGHTA and CDR2 is FQGNSA in the germline V gene. The CDR3 runs 16 residues.

The data were also submitted as part of a second study, on T cells in Graves' hyperthyroidism and ophthalmopathy. From that paper: Hyperthyroidism in the patients, aged 18 to 65, was newly diagnosed and under 2 months in duration. Blood also carried most thyroid clonotypes expanded above 0.001.

The rearrangement uses TRBV7-2 and TRBJ1-5, with a weak D call TRBD1 (6 bases). This clonotype was obtained from a woman aged 18-29 years with Graves disease. The source material was peripheral blood mononuclear cells (PBMCs), sampled at new diagnosis, from a patient treated with antithyroid drugs. The CDR3: CASSTGLRGVNQPQHF. The DNA for the CDR3 is TGTGCCAGCAGCACAGGGCTGAGGGGTGTCAATCAGCCCCAGCATTTT.